Each of the 18 T cell receptor beta chains below was sequenced from the same sample in a study of T cell clones after liver transplantation. Libraries were prepared by immunoSEQ multiplex PCR; TCRdb keeps only in-frame clonotypes and omits some of them. The sample records about 75,000 clones, roughly 84% being singletons. The sequences come from CD4+ T cells from blood, collected 48 months after liver transplant. These receptors originate from a human patient who received a liver transplant. Some T cells may arise from the graft donor.

In this sample, this clone turned up once. The chain joins TRBV2 to TRBJ2-1; possibly TRBD1 or TRBD2 for D (5 bases each). Trimming removed 3 bases from V and 16 bases from J, with 10 bases in between. This CDR3 comprises 10 residues. CDR1 SNHLY and CDR2 FYNNEI come from the germline V gene. CDR3 sequence: CASSEGPGFF. CDR3 sequence (DNA): TGTGCCAGCAGTGAGGGACCGGGCTTCTTC.

This chain uses TRBV30 with TRBJ1-2; maybe TRBD1 (5 bases). V lost 3 bases and J 7 bases, leaving 27 bases between the germline ends. CDR3 length: 17 residues. Germline V gene data show CDR1 as GTSNPN and CDR2 as SVGIG (reference sequence). The chain's CDR3 is CAWSNLGVFEGLAGYTF. The CDR3 DNA follows: TGTGCCTGGAGCAATCTAGGAGTTTTCGAGGGGCTCGCTGGCTACACCTTC. Drawing the rest from reference TRBV30 and TRBJ1-2, the complete variable domain is SQTIHQWPATLVQPVGSPLSLECTVEGTSNPNLYWYRQAAGRGLQLLFYSVGIGQISSEVPQNLSASRPQDRQFILSSKKLLLSDSGFYLCAWSNLGVFEGLAGYTFGSGTRLTVV.

The chain is built from TRBV30 and TRBJ2-3; no clear D. This CDR3 comprises 11 residues. V lost 2 bases and J 6 bases, leaving 6 bases between the germline ends. CDR1 is GTSNPN, CDR2 SVGIG, per germline (reference sequence). The CDR3 DNA follows: TGTGCCTGGAGTCTGAGTGATACGCAGTATTTT. The encoded protein is CAWSLSDTQYF.

This clone appeared a few times. This rearrangement joins TRBV4-2 to TRBJ1-1; 7 bases align to TRBD1. J lost 4 bases, V lost 4 bases, and 9 bases had no gene match. CDR3 length equals 15 residues. The germline V gene encodes CDR1 LGHNA and CDR2 YNFKEQ. The CDR3 here is CASSRQGGVATEAFF. CDR3 bases: TGTGCCAGCAGCCGACAGGGCGGAGTGGCCACTGAAGCTTTCTTT.

This clone was seen only once. V is TRBV9 and J is TRBJ2-1; tentatively, D is TRBD2 (6 bases). The CDR3 is made up of 16 amino acids. Germline V gives CDR1 SGDLS, CDR2 YYNGEE. Trimming took off 1 base at V and 0 bases at J, with 11 bases between the two ends. CDR3: CASSVSAGSSYNEQFF. The CDR3 nucleotides are TGTGCCAGCAGCGTAAGCGCGGGGAGCTCCTACAATGAGCAGTTCTTC.

The chain uses TRBV4-3 and TRBJ1-5; the D gene is possibly TRBD1 (5 bases). V was trimmed by 0 bases and J by 7 bases, leaving 16 bases between them. CDR1 LGHNA and CDR2 YSLEER come from the germline V gene. This CDR3 comprises 16 residues. Written as DNA, the CDR3 is TGCGCCAGCAGCCAAGAAGCCAGGGCGTCGGAGCAGCCCCAGCATTTT. Translation gives CASSQEARASEQPQHF.

The chain joins TRBV5-1 to TRBJ2-6; the D gene could be TRBD1 or TRBD2 (6 bases each). Trimming removed 0 bases from V and 4 bases from J, with 20 bases in between. The germline CDR1 and CDR2 sequences are SGHRS and YFSETQ. The CDR3 contains 19 residues. As DNA, the CDR3 is TGCGCCAGCAGCTTGGCCGGGGGCCCACTCAGGACGGGGGCCAACGTCCTGACTTTC. Its translation: CASSLAGGPLRTGANVLTF.

The rearrangement joins TRBV2 to TRBJ2-1; 7 bases align to TRBD2. This CDR3 spans 15 amino acids. Trimming cost V 2 bases and J 6 bases; bases outside gene matches: 7. Germline V gives CDR1 SNHLY, CDR2 FYNNEI. DNA for the CDR3: TGTGCCAGCAGTGAACGCGGGGGAGGGTTCAATGAGCAGTTCTTC. This translates into CASSERGGGFNEQFF.

The chain joins TRBV7-3 to TRBJ1-1; TRBD1 matches 7 bases. With V trimmed by 5 bases and J by 3 bases, 9 bases remained unmatched. The CDR3 runs to 15 residues. Germline V CDR1 and CDR2: SGHTA, FQGTGA. DNA for the CDR3: TGTGCCAGCAGCCCCCCCCGACAGGGCTACACTGAAGCTTTCTTT. This gives the protein CASSPPRQGYTEAFF.

In this sample, this clone turned up a few times. This sequence joins TRBV29-1 and TRBJ2-5; D possibly corresponds to TRBD2 (5 bases). The V gene lost 5 bases and the J gene lost 1 base, with 8 bases spanning the gap. Germline loops: CDR1 SQVTM, CDR2 ANQGSEA. The CDR3 contains 12 residues. CDR3 in amino acids: CSVSRGQETQYF. The CDR3 bases are TGCAGCGTTTCACGGGGCCAAGAGACCCAGTACTTC. The full variable domain, completed using reference TRBV29-1 and TRBJ2-5, is SAVISQKPSRDICQRGTSLTIQCQVDSQVTMMFWYRQQPGQSLTLIATANQGSEATYESGFVIDKFPISRPNLTFSTLTVSNMSPEDSSIYLCSVSRGQETQYFGPGTRLLVL.

The DNA of the CDR3 is TGTGCCATCAGTGGGGCTCGACTAGCGGATACCCAAGAGACCCAGTACTTC. Its translation: CAISGARLADTQETQYF. V gene TRBV10-3 combines with J gene TRBJ2-5; 9 bases agree with TRBD2. The CDR3 consists of 17 residues. CDR1 ENHRY and CDR2 SYGVKD come from the germline V gene. With 4 bases clipped from V and 1 base from J, the junction kept 10 bases outside the gene matches.

This rearrangement joins TRBV10-3 to TRBJ2-5, with 10 bases matching TRBD1. The germline gives CDR1 ENHRY, CDR2 SYGVKD. V shed 3 bases, J shed 5 bases, and the junction held 6 bases outside the gene matches. The CDR3 sequence is 15 residues long. The CDR3 region is CAISDKTGGRETQYF. Here the CDR3 DNA reads TGTGCCATCAGTGATAAGACAGGGGGCAGGGAGACCCAGTACTTC.

The rearrangement uses TRBV5-5 and TRBJ2-1; D is possibly TRBD1 or TRBD2 (5 bases each). V was pared by 0 bases and J by 3 bases, with 19 bases between. Per germline, CDR1 SGHKS and CDR2 YYEKEE (reference sequence). The CDR3 runs 18 residues. The CDR3 is CASSLGSVGTRIYNEQFF. The CDR3 DNA reads TGTGCCAGCAGCTTGGGTAGCGTTGGGACCCGAATCTACAATGAGCAGTTCTTC.

The chain links TRBV27 to TRBJ2-6; D might be TRBD1 or TRBD2, each matching 5 bases. The CDR3 runs to 15 residues. V was trimmed by 6 bases and J by 3 bases, leaving 12 bases between them. The germline CDR1 and CDR2 sequences are MNHEY and SMNVEV (reference sequence). CDR3 sequence (DNA): TGTGCCAGCAGGGGCGAGGGGATTGGGGCCAACGTCCTGACTTTC. It encodes CASRGEGIGANVLTF.

V gene TRBV28 combines with J gene TRBJ2-7; 7 nucleotides agree with TRBD1. CDR3 length: 14 residues. The trim removed 10 bases at V and 2 bases at J, leaving 11 bases unmatched. Germline V CDR1 and CDR2: MDHEN, SYDVKM. CDR3 sequence reads: CATIRQGITYEQYF. The DNA for the CDR3 is TGTGCCACCATCAGACAGGGAATAACCTACGAGCAGTACTTC. Together with reference TRBV28 and TRBJ2-7, the CDR3 gives the full variable domain: DVKVTQSSRYLVKRTGEKVFLECVQDMDHENMFWYRQDPGLGLRLIYFSYDVKMKEKGDIPEGYSVSREKKERFSLILESASTNQTSMYLCATIRQGITYEQYFGPGTRLTVT.

The chain has TRBV28 and TRBJ2-3; 8 bases fit TRBD1. The CDR3 is 16 residues long. J was trimmed by 7 bases and V by 6 bases; bases with no gene match: 15. Germline V lookup: CDR1 MDHEN, CDR2 SYDVKM. The CDR3 spells CASSLPGQGLMNTQYF. For the CDR3, the DNA is TGTGCCAGCAGCCTACCCGGACAGGGATTAATGAATACGCAGTATTTT.

This rearrangement joins TRBV29-1 to TRBJ1-2; D possibly corresponds to TRBD1 (6 bases). The germline V gene encodes CDR1 SQVTM and CDR2 ANQGSEA. The V end lost 5 bases, the J end lost 6 bases, and 16 bases lay between the germline ends. The CDR3 has 13 residues. CDR3 DNA: TGCAGCGTTCAACAGGGAGCTTACGATGGCTACACCTTC. Translation: CSVQQGAYDGYTF.

V and J are TRBV4-1 and TRBJ1-5, with D uncertain. V lost 2 bases and J 7 bases, leaving 6 bases between the germline ends. Germline assignment: CDR1 MGHRA and CDR2 YSYEKL. This CDR3 spans 12 amino acids. CDR3 protein: CASSQLGQPQHF. The DNA of the CDR3 is TGCGCCAGCAGCCAACTTGGACAGCCCCAGCATTTT.